Sequencing of this T cell receptor (beta chain) was carried out in a study of cytomegalovirus exposure and HLA in healthy donors. Findings and limits, study-wide: TCR beta V- and J-gene trimming, according to a later analysis, was linked to a missense DCLRE1C variant. Per a later analysis, HLA-associated TCR beta chains showed more clonal expansion than other, equally common TCR beta chains. As a later analysis revealed, most CMV-associated TCR beta chains appeared HLA-restricted. Among TCR sequences, most were rare, though some public TCRs appeared in many donors.

Germline assignment: CDR1 GTSNPN and CDR2 SVGIG (reference sequence). The CDR3 covers 16 residues. On this clone itself: What it binds is not known. A read error may produce the germline difference seen at one junction end.

PCR involved 60 Vbeta and 13 Jbeta primers. Sequencing used immunoSEQ multiplex PCR; TCRdb keeps in-frame clones, though not all of them. The sample holds some 170,000 clones; more than 60% are singletons and the top ten take roughly 2.5%. The material sequenced was PBMCs. The sequence was collected from a human donor in good health. This chain joins TRBV30 and TRBJ2-5, with 12 bases aligning to TRBD2. The CDR3 spells CAWSPKGLAGKETQYF. The DNA for the CDR3 is TGTGCCTGGAGCCCTAAAGGACTAGCGGGAAAAGAAACCCAGTACTTC.